The T cell receptor beta chain described here comes from a study of OX40 agonist ivuxolimab in advanced cancers. Whole-study findings and limits: The expanded peripheral T cells' antigen specificity was not determined. On average, a greater number of expanded clones characterised CD8+ T cells relative to CD4+. Among the nonresponders, some also had low normalized T-cell clonal expansion.

CDR3 length: 14 amino acids. Germline CDR1 and CDR2: SGHKS and YYEKEE (reference sequence). The V and J ends lost 4 bases and 5 bases respectively, with 13 bases between them. Libraries were prepared by immunoSEQ multiplex PCR; TCRdb keeps only in-frame clonotypes and omits some of them. The sample has about 77,000 clones; roughly 86% are singletons. This clone was seen a few times. Antigen unknown. Sequencing was performed on CD4+ or CD8+ T cells sorted from blood, taken in a trial of the OX40 agonist ivuxolimab. The J gene is TRBJ1-5, the V gene TRBV5-5, with D possibly TRBD1 on 5 matching bases. This TCR was sampled from an adult with an advanced solid tumor such as melanoma, head and neck, liver or kidney cancer. CDR3 in DNA: TGTGCCAGCAGCGCGGGGCAGTTCGATCAGCCCCAGCATTTT. Translated, it gives CASSAGQFDQPQHF. The variable domain in full, with the rest retrieved from reference TRBV5-5 and TRBJ1-5, is DAGVTQSPTHLIKTRGQQVTLRCSPISGHKSVSWYQQVLGQGPQFIFQYYEKEERGRGNFPDRFSARQFPNYSSELNVNALLLGDSALYLCASSAGQFDQPQHFGDGTRLSIL.